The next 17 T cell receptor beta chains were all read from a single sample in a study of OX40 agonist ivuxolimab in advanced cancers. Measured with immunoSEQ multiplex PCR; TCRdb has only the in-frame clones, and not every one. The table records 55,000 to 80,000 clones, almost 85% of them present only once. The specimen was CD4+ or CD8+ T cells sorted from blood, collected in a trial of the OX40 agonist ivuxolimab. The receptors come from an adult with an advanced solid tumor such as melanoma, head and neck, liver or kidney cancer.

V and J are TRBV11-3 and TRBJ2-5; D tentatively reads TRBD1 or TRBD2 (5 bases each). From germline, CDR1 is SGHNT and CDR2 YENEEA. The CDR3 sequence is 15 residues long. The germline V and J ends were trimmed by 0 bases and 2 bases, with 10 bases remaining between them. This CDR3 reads CASSLDPGRQETQYF. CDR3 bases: TGTGCCAGCAGCTTAGATCCGGGACGGCAAGAGACCCAGTACTTC. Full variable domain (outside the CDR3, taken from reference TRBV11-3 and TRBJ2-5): EAGVVQSPRYKIIEKKQPVAFWCNPISGHNTLYWYLQNLGQGPELLIRYENEEAVDDSQLPKDRFSAERLKGVDSTLKIQPAELGDSAVYLCASSLDPGRQETQYFGPGTRLLVL.

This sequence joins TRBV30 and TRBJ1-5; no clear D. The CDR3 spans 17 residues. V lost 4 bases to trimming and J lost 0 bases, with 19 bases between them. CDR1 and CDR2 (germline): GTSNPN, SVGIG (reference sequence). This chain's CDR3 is CAWTVGKASDSNQPQHF. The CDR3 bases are TGTGCCTGGACGGTAGGGAAGGCTTCCGATAGCAATCAGCCCCAGCATTTT. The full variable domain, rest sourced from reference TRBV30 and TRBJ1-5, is SQTIHQWPATLVQPVGSPLSLECTVEGTSNPNLYWYRQAAGRGLQLLFYSVGIGQISSEVPQNLSASRPQDRQFILSSKKLLLSDSGFYLCAWTVGKASDSNQPQHFGDGTRLSIL.

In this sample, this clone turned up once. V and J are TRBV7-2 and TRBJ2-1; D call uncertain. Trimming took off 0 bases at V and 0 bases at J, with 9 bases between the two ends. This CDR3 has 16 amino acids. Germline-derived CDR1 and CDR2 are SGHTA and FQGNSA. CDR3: CASSLAVGSSYNEQFF. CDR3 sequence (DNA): TGTGCCAGCAGCTTAGCGGTAGGCAGCTCCTACAATGAGCAGTTCTTC.

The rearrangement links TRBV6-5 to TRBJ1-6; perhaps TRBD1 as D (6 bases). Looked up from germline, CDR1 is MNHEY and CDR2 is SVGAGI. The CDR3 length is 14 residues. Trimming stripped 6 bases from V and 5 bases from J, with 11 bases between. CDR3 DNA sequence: TGTGCCAGCAGCCGGGACACGGATAATTCACCCCTCCACTTT. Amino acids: CASSRDTDNSPLHF.

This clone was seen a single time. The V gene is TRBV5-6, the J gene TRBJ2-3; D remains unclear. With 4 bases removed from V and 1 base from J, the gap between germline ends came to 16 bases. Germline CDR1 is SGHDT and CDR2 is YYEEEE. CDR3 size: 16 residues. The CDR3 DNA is TGTGCCAGCAGCGCCCGACTCCGCAGAGGCACAGATACGCAGTATTTT. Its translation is CASSARLRRGTDTQYF.

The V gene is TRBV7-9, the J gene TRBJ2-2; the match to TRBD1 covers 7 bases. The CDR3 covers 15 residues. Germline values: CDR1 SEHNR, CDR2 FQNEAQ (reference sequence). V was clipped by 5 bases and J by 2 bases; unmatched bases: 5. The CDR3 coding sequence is TGTGCCAGCAGCGACGGGACAGTTAACACCGGGGAGCTGTTTTTT. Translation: CASSDGTVNTGELFF. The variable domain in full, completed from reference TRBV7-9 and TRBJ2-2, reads DTGVSQNPRHKITKRGQNVTFRCDPISEHNRLYWYRQTLGQGPEFLTYFQNEAQLEKSRLLSDRFSAERPKGSFSTLEIQRTEQGDSAMYLCASSDGTVNTGELFFGEGSRLTVL.

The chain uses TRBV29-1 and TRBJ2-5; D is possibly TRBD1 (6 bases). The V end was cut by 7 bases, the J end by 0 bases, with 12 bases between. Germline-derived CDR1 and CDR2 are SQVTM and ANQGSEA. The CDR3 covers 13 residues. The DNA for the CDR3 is TGCAGCGCTTCGGGACACTACCAAGAGACCCAGTACTTC. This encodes CSASGHYQETQYF.

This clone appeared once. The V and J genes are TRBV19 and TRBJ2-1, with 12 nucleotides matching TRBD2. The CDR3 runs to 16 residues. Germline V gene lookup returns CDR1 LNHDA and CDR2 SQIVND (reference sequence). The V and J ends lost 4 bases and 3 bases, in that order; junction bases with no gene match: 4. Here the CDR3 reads CASSTLTSGSYNEQFF. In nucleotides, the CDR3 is TGTGCCAGTAGTACCCTGACTAGCGGGAGCTACAATGAGCAGTTCTTC. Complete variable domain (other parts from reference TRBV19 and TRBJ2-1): DGGITQSPKYLFRKEGQNVTLSCEQNLNHDAMYWYRQDPGQGLRLIYYSQIVNDFQKGDIAEGYSVSREKKESFPLTVTSAQKNPTAFYLCASSTLTSGSYNEQFFGPGTRLTVL.

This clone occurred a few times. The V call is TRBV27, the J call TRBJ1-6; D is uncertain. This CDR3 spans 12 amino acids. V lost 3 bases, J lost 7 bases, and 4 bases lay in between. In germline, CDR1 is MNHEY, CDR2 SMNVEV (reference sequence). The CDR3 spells CASSFLNSPLHF. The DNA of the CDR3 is TGTGCCAGCAGTTTCCTGAATTCACCCCTCCACTTT.

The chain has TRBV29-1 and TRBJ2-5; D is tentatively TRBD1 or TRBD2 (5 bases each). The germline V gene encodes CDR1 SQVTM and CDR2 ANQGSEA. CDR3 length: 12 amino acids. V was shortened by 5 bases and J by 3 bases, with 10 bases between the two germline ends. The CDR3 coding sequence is TGCAGCGTTACCGGGGCCAAAGAGACCCAGTACTTC. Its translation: CSVTGAKETQYF.

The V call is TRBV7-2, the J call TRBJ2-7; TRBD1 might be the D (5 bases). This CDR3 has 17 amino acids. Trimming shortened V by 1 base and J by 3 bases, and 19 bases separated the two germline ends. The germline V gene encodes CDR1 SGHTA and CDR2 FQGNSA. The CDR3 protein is CASSLGGWVNGLYEQYF. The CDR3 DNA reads TGTGCCAGCAGCTTAGGGGGCTGGGTGAATGGGCTCTACGAGCAGTACTTC.

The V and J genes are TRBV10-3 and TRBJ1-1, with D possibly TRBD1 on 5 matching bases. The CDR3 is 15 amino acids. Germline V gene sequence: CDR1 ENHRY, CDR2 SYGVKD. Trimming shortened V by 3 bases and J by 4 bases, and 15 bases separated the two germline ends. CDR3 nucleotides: TGTGCCATCAGTGATGCGAGCGGGGGAGGCACTGAAGCTTTCTTT. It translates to CAISDASGGGTEAFF.

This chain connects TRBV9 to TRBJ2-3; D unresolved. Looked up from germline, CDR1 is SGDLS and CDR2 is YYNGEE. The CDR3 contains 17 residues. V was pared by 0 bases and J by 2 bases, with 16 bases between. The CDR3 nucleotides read TGTGCCAGCAGCGTAGGGGCGGCGCGCCAACTCACAGATACGCAGTATTTT. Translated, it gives CASSVGAARQLTDTQYF.

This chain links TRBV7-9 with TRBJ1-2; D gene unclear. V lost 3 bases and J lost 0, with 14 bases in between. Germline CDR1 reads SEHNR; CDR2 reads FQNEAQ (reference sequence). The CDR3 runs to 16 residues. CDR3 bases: TGTGCCAGCAGCTTTTCCGGGTCAGCCCCTAACTATGGCTACACCTTC. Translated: CASSFSGSAPNYGYTF. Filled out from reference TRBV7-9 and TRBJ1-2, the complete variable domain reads DTGVSQNPRHKITKRGQNVTFRCDPISEHNRLYWYRQTLGQGPEFLTYFQNEAQLEKSRLLSDRFSAERPKGSFSTLEIQRTEQGDSAMYLCASSFSGSAPNYGYTFGSGTRLTVV.

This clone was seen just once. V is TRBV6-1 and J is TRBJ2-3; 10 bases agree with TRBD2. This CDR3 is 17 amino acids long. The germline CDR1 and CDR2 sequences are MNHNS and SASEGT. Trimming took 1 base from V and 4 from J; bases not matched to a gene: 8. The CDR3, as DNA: TGTGCCAGCAGTGAAGACGGGCGAGCGGGAGGGGCAGATACGCAGTATTTT. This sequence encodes CASSEDGRAGGADTQYF.

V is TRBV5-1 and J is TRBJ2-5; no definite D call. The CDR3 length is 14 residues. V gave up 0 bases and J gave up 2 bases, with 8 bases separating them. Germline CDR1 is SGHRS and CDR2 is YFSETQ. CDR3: CASSLGPEQETQYF. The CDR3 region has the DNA TGCGCCAGCAGCTTGGGTCCAGAACAAGAGACCCAGTACTTC. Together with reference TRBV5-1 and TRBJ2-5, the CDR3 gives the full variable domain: KAGVTQTPRYLIKTRGQQVTLSCSPISGHRSVSWYQQTPGQGLQFLFEYFSETQRNKGNFPGRFSGRQFSNSRSEMNVSTLELGDSALYLCASSLGPEQETQYFGPGTRLLVL.

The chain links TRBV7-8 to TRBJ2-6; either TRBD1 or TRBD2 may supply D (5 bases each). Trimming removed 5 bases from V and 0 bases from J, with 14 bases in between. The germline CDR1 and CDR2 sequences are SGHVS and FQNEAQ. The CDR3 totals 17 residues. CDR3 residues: CASSRREGTSGANVLTF. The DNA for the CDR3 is TGTGCCAGCAGCCGACGAGAGGGGACCTCTGGGGCCAACGTCCTGACTTTC.